The entry that follows covers one T cell receptor (beta chain) sequence. No cognate antigen has been identified for it. No base qualities exist here, and no much larger clone lies one base off it. Libraries came from multiplex PCR. Data came from an Illumina HiSeq 4000. iRepertoire HTBI primers and Arm-PCR amplification of CDR3 regions were used to construct TCR beta libraries. Before sequencing, the PCR products went through gel purification. The study's processing was this. A total of fewer than 65 TRBV and 14 TRBJ segments were identified across samples and were used for gene usage analysis of CDR3 amino acid clonotypes. Filtered high-quality paired reads were merged into contigs using COPE and FqMerger. BLAST was used to align contigs to the IMGT TRBV, TRBD and TRBJ reference genes, and CDR3 was defined following IMGT. Any clonotype with a frequency above 0.1% was classified as a highly expanded clone. Repertoire diversity was measured by Shannon entropy, and V-J evenness by the Gini coefficient. A clonotype found in more than one individual was treated as public. In TCRdb, the public reads were trimmed at Q25 with fastp and aligned with MiXCR, with productive beta chains retained. Rows are unified per CDR3 protein, each entry keeping the most common DNA and genes. TCRdb's processing, not the authors' own work, is the source of the V and J calls. For this sample the table gives around 330,000 distinct CDR3 sequences, of which 18% were detected only once. About 40% of the sample lies in the top ten.

The source of the sample is a study of regulatory T cells in long-lasting Graves disease (dated by TCRdb to about 2021). About the full investigation: Patients with newly diagnosed Graves' disease had been on antithyroid drugs for under 3 months. A total of 33 samples underwent TCR sequencing: some 13 from persistent and roughly 20 from newly diagnosed Graves' disease patients. Patients with persistent Graves' disease were compared with patients with newly diagnosed Graves' disease using TCR sequencing and RNA sequencing of peripheral blood. The study was registered as a clinical trial and conducted in China.

The label giving this sample's time point can be read as: newly diagnosed GD, antithyroid drugs for less than 3 months. RNA was extracted from PBMCs in TRIzol for both TCR sequencing and RNA sequencing. The diagnosis of Graves' disease followed American Thyroid Association guidelines. Patients for the study were recruited at an endocrinology department in Xi'an, China. From each patient, approximately 10 milliliters of peripheral blood was collected into an EDTA anticoagulant tube. Ficoll Paque Plus density gradient separation was used to isolate PBMCs, and no additional T cell sorting was done. RNA quality was checked with an Agilent 2100 Bioanalyzer and agarose gel, and concentration with a NanoDrop 2000. The CDR3 spans 17 residues, from the cysteine through the phenylalanine. CDR3 DNA is the only sequence kept; it has 51 bases, read in frame from the first base. CDR1 and CDR2 are read off the germline V gene as MGHRA and YSYEKL. V is pruned by 3 bases and J by 1 base, leaving 8 bases of the junction without a gene match.

The investigation overall reported the following: Peripheral blood alone was examined, since thyroid tissue, which constituted the primary lesion, could not be accessed. TRBV28, TRBJ1-2 and TRBJ2-5 were preferentially used in persistent disease, while TRBV20-1 and TRBJ2-1 were favored in newly diagnosed disease. Persistent patients shared more public clonotypes among themselves (approximately 2,500) than newly diagnosed patients did (nearly 1,000). Lower TCR Shannon entropy and fewer highly expanded clones were observed in persistent Graves' disease patients than in newly diagnosed patients, which suggested clonal expansion. Sequencing and analysis were restricted to the TCR beta chain. As a limitation, the authors acknowledged that the small sample size may reduce accuracy.

Sequenced material: peripheral blood mononuclear cells (PBMCs), taken at new diagnosis, from a patient treated with antithyroid drugs. The clonotype comes from a female donor with Graves disease. This chain joins TRBV4-1 to TRBJ1-5, with 8 middle bases fitting TRBD1. The CDR3 reads CASSQGQGAMSNQPQHF. At the DNA level, the sequence is TGCGCCAGCAGCCAGGGTCAGGGGGCGATGAGCAATCAGCCCCAGCATTTT.